This T cell receptor beta chain is from a study of cytomegalovirus exposure and HLA in healthy donors (TCRdb year 2017). At the level of the whole study: According to an earlier analysis of around 600 of the donors, about 190 million T cells yielded 120 million or so unique TCR beta sequences and around 300 Gb of sequence data. In an earlier analysis of 550 to 700 of the donors, high-throughput TCR beta sequencing was used to judge whether each TCR beta V gene segment behaved as functional or pseudogenic. Donor age, sex, ethnicity and CMV serostatus were collected together with the repertoire data. Rather than using new phenotypic data, the later analysis identified candidate immune exposures from TCR beta sequences and from how often those sequences occurred across donors. HLA typing included class I and class II loci at four-digit resolution. An early release that covered several hundred HLA-typed donors contained around 300 gigabases of sequencing data and roughly 84 million unique TCR sequences. High-throughput TCR immunosequencing, statistical association of individual TCRs with disease status, and machine learning were combined to predict cytomegalovirus infection status. Of the roughly 390 genotyped donors, less than 90% were placed in the genetic ancestry cluster associated with self-reported Caucasian donors. Among some 400 genotyped donors of the cohort, an average of around 240,000 unique TCR beta nucleotide sequences were sequenced per donor, around 18% of them non-productive. In addition to the first cohort of 650 to 800 subjects, a separate validation cohort of approximately 110 different subjects was used. To study patterns of TCR occurrence, a later analysis re-analyzed previously published TCR beta repertoires from 666 donors and added high-resolution HLA genotyping. The aim of the study was to test whether cataloging public T cell receptors could identify signatures of past pathogen exposure. The study profiled the T cell repertoires of some 610 subjects by immunosequencing and related them to cytomegalovirus serostatus. Genome-wide SNP genotypes for about 55% of the roughly 670 donors were used in a later genetic analysis, which treated that subset as a discovery cohort. Because of strong linkage in the cohort, a few DR-DQ haplotypes were treated as single units for association and clustering. All discovery cohort repertoires had been generated on a single sequencing platform. Typing coverage differed by locus: A, B, C, DRB1 and DQB1 were typed in roughly 629-640 donors, DQA1 in 522, DPA1 in nearly 610, and DPB1 in just under 490.

The receptor library was made with the immunoSEQ multiplex PCR assay. The multiplex PCR relied on a mix of 60 forward primers for TCR Vbeta segments and 13 reverse primers for TCR Jbeta segments. A multiplex PCR assay on genomic DNA amplified the CDR3 region of rearranged TCR beta genes. On the Illumina HiSeq System, the amplified TCR beta libraries were sequenced as 87-base-pair reads. Per the authors' processing: In a later analysis, some 80 million unique TCR beta chains were counted across the 650 to 750 repertoires, and approximately 11 million of these chains were shared by at least two donors. To remove PCR and sequencing errors, raw reads were error-corrected and collapsed into unique sequences using a nearest-neighbor algorithm that merged closely related sequences. CDR3 sequences were aligned to IMGT reference sequences to assign V, D and J gene segments. For a sequence to be retained, at least a six-nucleotide match to both a V gene segment and a J gene segment was required. Rearrangements were called productive when the CDR3 lacked stop codons and stayed in frame with V and J; all others were non-productive. Following IMGT convention, CDR3 was defined as the stretch from the second conserved V-encoded cysteine to the conserved J-encoded phenylalanine. The earlier analysis of about 500 of the donors excluded sequences that lacked an unambiguous match to a single V gene segment. In an earlier analysis of approximately 610 of the donors, V segments were called functional above 56.7% productive rearrangements and were called segregating when the between-donor standard deviation exceeded 5%. A statistical classification framework was developed to diagnose cytomegalovirus status using the catalog of TCR beta chain sequences. V and J gene assignment, in a later analysis, came from comparing TCR nucleotide sequences with IMGT/GENE-DB human TR gene sequences. In a later analysis, CDR3 sequences and most-parsimonious VDJ recombination scenarios were assigned using the TCRdist pipeline. In a later analysis, each TCR beta chain was defined by its CDR3 amino acid sequence together with its V-gene family, and reads lacking a unique V-gene family were excluded. A later analysis removed over 500 highly shared, low-generation-probability nucleotide sequences to deal with suspected cross-contamination and a sequencing artifact. In a later analysis, a clonal expansion index was calculated for each public chain from normalized within-repertoire ranks of inferred template counts. A later analysis computed generation probabilities with a VDJ recombination model fitted to out-of-frame rearrangements, and checked the results against IGoR. Hypergeometric tests were used in a later analysis to score TCR-TCR, TCR-HLA and TCR-CMV co-occurrence, with a repertoire-size bias correction applied to the TCR pairs. In a later analysis, false discovery rates were estimated by permuting HLA or CMV assignments 20 times. A later analysis grouped co-occurring TCRs with DBSCAN, adding TCRdist sequence similarity when clustering within HLA-allele-positive subsets. Co-occurrence clustering excluded repertoires with fewer than 30,000 or more than 120,000 public chains, plus five with anomalous nucleotide sharing. Drawn from immuneACCESS, this table holds only the in-frame rearrangements with V and J called that TCRdb kept. Clones are partly lost; checked studies trace under half to an unresolved V gene and leave the rest unexplained. Clone size and the V and J calls come from that table; the DNA yielded D and trimming. Across this sample there are under 150,000 clones, with around nine tenths seen only once. The ten largest make up roughly 5.2% of the sample.

Remarks on this clone: The specificity of this receptor is unknown. No quality values exist for individual bases; no much larger clone is one base distant.

The cohort was made up of around 720 healthy bone marrow donors. Cohort members were all nominally healthy when sampled, although unrecorded immune exposures were likely present. The donor was CMV seronegative and was included in the group of 352 seronegative cohort members. A peripheral blood sample was collected from each donor, and TCR beta sequencing was performed on peripheral blood mononuclear cells. The Qiagen DNeasy Blood Extraction Kit was used to extract genomic DNA from the blood cell samples. V is trimmed back by 3 bases and J by 8 bases, and the junction contains 8 bases that no gene match accounts for. The CDR3 covers 16 residues, taking in both the cysteine and the phenylalanine. Just CDR3 DNA is preserved here, 48 bases in frame from base 1. CDR1 and CDR2 were assigned from the germline V gene as LGHNA and YSLEER. On the study overall, not on this receptor specifically: HLA typing was unavailable for some donors at each locus, so association tests used only the typed subset. Because counts were too low, seventeen rarely observed V segments, including chromosome 9 orphons, were excluded from the earlier analysis of 587 of the donors. The classifier was reported to diagnose cytomegalovirus status with high specificity and sensitivity in both the original cohort and the validation cohort. At a false discovery rate of 0.05, a later analysis linked 16,951 TCR beta sequences to specific HLA alleles. A later analysis found that HLA-associated TCR beta chains were more clonally expanded and had lower generation probabilities than equally common non-associated chains. In the study, approximately 160 TCR beta chains were listed as associated with cytomegalovirus. When HLA alleles, especially DR and DQ, strongly co-occurred, attributing TCR associations to individual alleles was difficult. A further reported finding was that TCR beta sequences accurately predicted the HLA-A and HLA-B alleles for most subjects in the first cohort. A cluster of highly shared sequence variants was judged likely to be a technical artifact of the sequencing pipeline. Some IMGT-functional V segments, including TRBV6-2 and TRBV6-3, could not be distinguished by the 87-base-pair reads and were therefore excluded. V-gene and J-gene trimming of TCR beta chains was associated with a missense DCLRE1C variant in a later genetic analysis, and the association was replicated in an independent cohort. The only immune exposure information available for the cohort was CMV serostatus. It was suggested by the authors that the approach could potentially be generalized to other disease states and immunological phenotypes. Correlated functional status among segregating V segments might reflect linkage disequilibrium, but an unknown experimental factor could not be ruled out. According to a later genetic analysis, donors in an Asian-associated ancestry cluster had fewer N-insertions in productive TCRs than the approximately 670-donor mean. A later analysis found that most CMV-associated TCR beta chains appeared HLA-restricted, with HLA associations seemingly driven largely by CMV exposure. Only TCR beta chains were sequenced in this cohort, and the absence of alpha or paired-chain data limited detectable features. Three of the identified cytomegalovirus-associated TCR beta chains were confirmed in vitro to be specific for cytomegalovirus antigens. Most TCR sequences were seen in very few donors, while some public TCRs were found in many individuals. In a later analysis, the rate of TCR association differed among HLA loci, with DRB1 alleles having the most associated TCRs and HLA-C alleles having the fewest. A later analysis reported that several top co-occurrence clusters appeared linked to parvovirus B19, influenza, CMV and Epstein-Barr virus. Presence/absence analyses assumed roughly uniform sequencing depth across donors, an assumption that may not hold. Broadly in line with IMGT annotations, most TCR beta V segments showed up in productive rearrangements about 87% or about 30% of the time in an earlier analysis of several hundred of the donors.

This sequence uses TRBV4-3 and TRBJ2-1, with TRBD2 identical over 12 junction bases. The sample was PBMCs. This TCR was sampled from a woman in her twenties or thirties in good health and CMV-seronegative. The DNA is as follows: TGCGCCAGCAGCCAGGAGACTAGCGGGAGACTTGATGAGCAGTTCTTC. Its coded protein is CASSQETSGRLDEQFF.